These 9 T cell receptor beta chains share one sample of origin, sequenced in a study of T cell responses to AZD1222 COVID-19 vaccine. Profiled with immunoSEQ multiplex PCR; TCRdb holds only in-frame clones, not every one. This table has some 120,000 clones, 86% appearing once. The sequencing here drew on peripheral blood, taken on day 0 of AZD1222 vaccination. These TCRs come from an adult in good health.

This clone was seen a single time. The CDR3 nucleotides are TGTGCCAGCAGCGCCCAGGGGGAGAGCTCCTACGAGCAGTACTTC. It yields the protein CASSAQGESSYEQYF. This chain links TRBV9 with TRBJ2-7, with 7 bases identical to TRBD1. Germline V gene lookup returns CDR1 SGDLS and CDR2 YYNGEE. The junction had 6 bases not matched to a gene; V was cut back by 3 bases and J by 0 bases. The CDR3 has 15 amino acids.

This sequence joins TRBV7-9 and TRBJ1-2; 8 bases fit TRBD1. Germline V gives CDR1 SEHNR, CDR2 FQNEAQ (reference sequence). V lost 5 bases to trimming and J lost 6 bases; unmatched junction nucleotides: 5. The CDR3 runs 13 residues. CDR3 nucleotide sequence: TGTGCCAGCAGCAGGACAGGGAGCGATGGCTACACCTTC. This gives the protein CASSRTGSDGYTF.

Here the CDR3 DNA reads TGTGCCAGCTCACAAGGGAGCCCGGGACAGTGGAATTCACCCCTCCACTTT. This codes for CASSQGSPGQWNSPLHF. The chain has TRBV18 and TRBJ1-6; TRBD1 agrees at 7 bases. V gave up 4 bases and J gave up 7 bases; unmatched junction bases: 13. The CDR3 consists of 17 residues. Germline lookup yields CDR1 KGHSH and CDR2 LQKENI.

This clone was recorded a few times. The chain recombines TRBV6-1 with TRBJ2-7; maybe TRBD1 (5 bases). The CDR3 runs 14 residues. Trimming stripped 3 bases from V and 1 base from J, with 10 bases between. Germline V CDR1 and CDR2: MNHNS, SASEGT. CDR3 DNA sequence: TGTGCCAGCAGTGAGAAGGGGTTGTCCTACGAGCAGTACTTC. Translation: CASSEKGLSYEQYF.

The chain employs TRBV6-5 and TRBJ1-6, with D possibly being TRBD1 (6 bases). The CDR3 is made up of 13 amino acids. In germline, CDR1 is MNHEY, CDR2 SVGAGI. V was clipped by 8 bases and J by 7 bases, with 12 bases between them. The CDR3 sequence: CASGRGMNSPLHF. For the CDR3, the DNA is TGTGCCAGCGGCAGGGGAATGAATTCACCCCTCCACTTT.

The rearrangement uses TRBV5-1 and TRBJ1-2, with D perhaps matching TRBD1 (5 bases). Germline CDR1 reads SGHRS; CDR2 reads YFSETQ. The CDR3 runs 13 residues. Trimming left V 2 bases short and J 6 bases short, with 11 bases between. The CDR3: CASSLGVEDGYTF. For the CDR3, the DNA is TGCGCCAGCAGCTTAGGGGTTGAGGATGGCTACACCTTC. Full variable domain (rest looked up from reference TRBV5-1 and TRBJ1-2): KAGVTQTPRYLIKTRGQQVTLSCSPISGHRSVSWYQQTPGQGLQFLFEYFSETQRNKGNFPGRFSGRQFSNSRSEMNVSTLELGDSALYLCASSLGVEDGYTFGSGTRLTVV.

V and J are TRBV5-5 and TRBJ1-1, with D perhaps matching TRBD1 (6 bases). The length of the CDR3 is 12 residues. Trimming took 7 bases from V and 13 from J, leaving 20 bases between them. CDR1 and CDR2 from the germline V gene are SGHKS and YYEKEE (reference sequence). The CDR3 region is CASHYQGSDGFF. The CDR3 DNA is TGTGCCAGCCACTACCAGGGGTCGGATGGTTTCTTT.

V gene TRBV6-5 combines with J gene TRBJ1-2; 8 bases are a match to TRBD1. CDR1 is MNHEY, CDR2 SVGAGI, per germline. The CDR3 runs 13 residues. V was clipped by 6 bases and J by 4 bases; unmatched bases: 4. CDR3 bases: TGTGCCAGCAGGACGACAGGGGTCTATGGCTACACCTTC. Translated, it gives CASRTTGVYGYTF.

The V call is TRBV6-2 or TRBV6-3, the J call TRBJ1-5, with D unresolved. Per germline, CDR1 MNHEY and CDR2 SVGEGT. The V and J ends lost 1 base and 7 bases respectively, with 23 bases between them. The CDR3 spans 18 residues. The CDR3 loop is CASSYLAPGAPIAQPQHF. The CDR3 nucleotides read TGTGCCAGCAGTTACTTAGCCCCGGGCGCCCCAATAGCCCAGCCCCAGCATTTT.